This T cell receptor beta chain was observed in a study of cytomegalovirus exposure and HLA in healthy donors (dated by TCRdb to about 2017). Regarding the complete study: An earlier analysis of roughly 610 of the donors reported 276 Gb of sequence data and roughly 120 million unique TCR beta sequences obtained from some 170 million T cells. A later analysis re-analyzed previously published TCR beta repertoires from hundreds of donors and added high-resolution HLA genotyping to study TCR occurrence patterns. Donor age, sex, ethnicity and CMV serostatus were compiled alongside the repertoire data. Because of strong linkage in the cohort, roughly five DR-DQ haplotypes were treated as single units for association and clustering. All discovery cohort repertoires had been generated on a single sequencing platform. Rather than drawing on any new phenotypic data, the later analysis identified candidate immune exposures from TCR beta sequences and the way those sequences occurred across donors. High-throughput TCR immunosequencing, statistical association of individual TCRs with disease status, and machine learning were combined to predict cytomegalovirus infection status. Both class I and class II loci were covered by HLA typing, at four-digit resolution. The aim of the study was to test whether cataloging public T cell receptors could identify signatures of past pathogen exposure. The T cell repertoires of 666 subjects were profiled by immunosequencing and related to cytomegalovirus serostatus. Typing coverage varied by locus: about 620-630 donors for A, B, C, DRB1 and DQB1; approximately 500 for DQA1; over 600 for DPA1; some 470 for DPB1. A later genetic analysis took genome-wide SNP genotypes for about 60% of the roughly 670 donors and used that subset as a discovery cohort. In an earlier analysis of roughly 540 of the donors, high-throughput TCR beta sequencing was used to judge whether each TCR beta V gene segment behaved as functional or pseudogenic. Along with the roughly 670-subject first cohort, a separate validation cohort of over 90 different subjects was used. Among a few hundred genotyped donors of the cohort, an average of approximately 250,000 unique TCR beta nucleotide sequences were sequenced per donor, roughly 18% of them non-productive. An early release that covered about 600 HLA-typed donors contained about 300 gigabases of sequencing data and some 87 million unique TCR sequences. Of the 300 to 500 genotyped donors, approximately 81% were placed in the genetic ancestry cluster associated with self-reported Caucasian donors.

Libraries came from the immunoSEQ multiplex PCR assay. The multiplex PCR relied on a mix of 60 forward primers for TCR Vbeta segments and 13 reverse primers for TCR Jbeta segments. The CDR3 region of rearranged TCR beta genes was amplified from genomic DNA by a multiplex PCR assay. The amplified TCR beta libraries were sequenced on the Illumina HiSeq System as 87-base-pair reads. Under the source paper's analysis protocol: In a later analysis, around 80 million unique TCR beta chains were counted across the 650 to 700 repertoires, and approximately 11 million of these chains were shared by at least two donors. Raw reads were error-corrected and collapsed into unique sequences by a nearest-neighbor algorithm in which closely related sequences were merged to remove PCR and sequencing errors. V, D and J gene segments were assigned by aligning CDR3 sequences to IMGT reference sequences. Each retained sequence needed at least a six-nucleotide match to both a V gene segment and a J gene segment. Rearrangements were classified as productive when the CDR3 lacked stop codons and remained in frame with V and J, and all other rearrangements were classified as non-productive. CDR3 was defined by IMGT convention, running from the second conserved V-encoded cysteine to the conserved J-encoded phenylalanine. The earlier analysis of about 560 of the donors excluded any sequence lacking an unambiguous match to a single V gene segment. In an earlier analysis of a few hundred of the donors, a V segment was called functional when productive rearrangements were above 56.7%, and segregating when the standard deviation between donors exceeded 5%. A statistical classification framework was built for diagnosing cytomegalovirus status from the catalog of TCR beta chain sequences. In a later analysis, V and J genes were assigned by comparing TCR nucleotide sequences against IMGT/GENE-DB human TR gene sequences. In a later analysis, CDR3 sequences and most-parsimonious VDJ recombination scenarios were assigned using the TCRdist pipeline. In a later analysis, every TCR beta chain was defined by the combination of its CDR3 amino acid sequence and its V-gene family, and reads without a unique V-gene family were dropped. A later analysis removed several hundred highly shared, low-generation-probability nucleotide sequences to deal with suspected cross-contamination and a sequencing artifact. A later analysis calculated a clonal expansion index for each public chain from normalized within-repertoire ranks of inferred template counts. In a later analysis, generation probabilities were computed using a VDJ recombination model fitted to out-of-frame rearrangements, and the results were checked against IGoR. In a later analysis, TCR-TCR, TCR-HLA and TCR-CMV co-occurrence was scored with hypergeometric tests, and a repertoire-size bias correction was applied to TCR pairs. A later analysis estimated false discovery rates by permuting HLA or CMV assignments 20 times. In a later analysis, co-occurring TCRs were grouped using DBSCAN, and TCRdist sequence similarity was added for clustering within HLA-allele-positive subsets. Co-occurrence clustering excluded repertoires with fewer than 30,000 or more than 120,000 public chains, plus five with anomalous nucleotide sharing. TCRdb limited this immuneACCESS table to in-frame rearrangements with V and J called. A share of clones is missing; checked studies link under half to unresolved V genes, and the rest is unexplained. Clone size and V and J calls were adopted from that table, with D and trimming inferred from the DNA. Present in this sample are roughly 120,000 clones, 77% of which were seen just once. Of the sample, around 13% is held by the ten largest clones.

On this clone itself: The specificity of this receptor is unknown. Per-nucleotide qualities are absent, and no much larger clonotype sits a single base away.

The cohort comprised 670 or so healthy bone marrow donors. At the time of sampling, all cohort members were nominally healthy, though unrecorded immune exposures were likely present. The donor was CMV seropositive and belonged to the group of 250 to 350 seropositive cohort members. A peripheral blood sample was collected from each donor, and TCR beta sequencing was performed on peripheral blood mononuclear cells. Genomic DNA extraction from the blood cell samples was performed with the Qiagen DNeasy Blood Extraction Kit. Findings and caveats that apply to the study as a whole: Linkage disequilibrium might explain the correlated functional status among segregating V segments, but an unknown experimental factor could not be ruled out. In a later analysis, TCR association rates were found to vary across HLA loci, with the most associated TCRs seen for DRB1 alleles and the fewest for HLA-C alleles. A further reported finding was that TCR beta sequences accurately predicted the HLA-A and HLA-B alleles for most subjects in the first cohort. Compared with equally common non-associated chains, HLA-associated TCR beta chains in a later analysis were more clonally expanded and had lower generation probabilities. When HLA alleles, especially DR and DQ, strongly co-occurred, attributing TCR associations to individual alleles was difficult. A later genetic analysis reported fewer N-insertions in productive TCRs among donors in an Asian-associated ancestry cluster than the 666-donor mean. A later genetic analysis associated a missense DCLRE1C variant with V-gene and J-gene trimming of TCR beta chains, and an independent cohort replicated the association. Immune exposure information for the cohort was limited to CMV serostatus. In both the original and validation cohorts, the classifier was reported to diagnose cytomegalovirus status with high specificity and sensitivity. In this cohort, only TCR beta chains were sequenced, and detectable features were limited by the absence of alpha or paired-chain data. In a later analysis, 16,951 TCR beta sequences were associated with specific HLA alleles at a false discovery rate of 0.05. In the study, some 160 TCR beta chains were listed as associated with cytomegalovirus. According to the authors, the approach could potentially be generalized to other disease states and immunological phenotypes. The sequencing pipeline was judged likely to have produced a cluster of highly shared sequence variants as a technical artifact. Across donors, most TCR sequences were observed very rarely, whereas some public TCRs were present in many individuals. In vitro tests confirmed that a few of the cytomegalovirus-associated TCR beta chains recognize cytomegalovirus antigens. A later analysis found that most CMV-associated TCR beta chains appeared HLA-restricted, with HLA associations seemingly driven largely by CMV exposure. HLA typing was unavailable for some donors at each locus, so association tests used only the typed subset. The earlier analysis of some 540 of the donors excluded seventeen rarely observed V segments, including chromosome 9 orphons, because counts were too low. In a later analysis, several top co-occurrence clusters were reported to appear linked to parvovirus B19, influenza, CMV and Epstein-Barr virus. Broadly in line with IMGT annotations, most TCR beta V segments showed up in productive rearrangements about 90% or about 30% of the time in an earlier analysis of roughly 590 of the donors. Roughly uniform sequencing depth across donors was assumed in presence/absence analyses, although this assumption may not hold. Some IMGT-functional V segments, including TRBV6-2 and TRBV6-3, could not be distinguished by the 87-base-pair reads and were therefore excluded.

The germline V gene gives CDR1 as SGHDN and CDR2 as FVKESK. Its CDR3 holds 12 amino acids, cysteine through phenylalanine. The read is trimmed to its CDR3 DNA, 36 bases read in frame from base 1. The TCR was taken from a middle-aged woman in good health and CMV-seropositive. This chain joins TRBV14 to TRBJ2-5; the D gene is unclear. The assigned J gene may be wrong: the sequence end matches TRBJ2-7 better. Sequences were obtained from PBMCs. The sequenced DNA is TGTGCCAGCGGGTATAGCTCCTACGAGCAGTACTTC. This encodes CASGYSSYEQYF.